The 20 T cell receptor beta chains below were found in one sample sequenced in a study of T cell changes during pregnancy in multiple sclerosis. The assay was immunoSEQ multiplex PCR, and TCRdb's table has in-frame clones only and misses some. In the table there are some 51,000 clones, about 94% of which are singletons. The sequences come from CD8+ T cells from peripheral blood mononuclear cells, collected in the first trimester of pregnancy. The receptors come from a female donor with multiple sclerosis, enrolled in a pregnancy study.

The chain is built from TRBV5-5 and TRBJ1-6; no clear D gene. This CDR3 region has 17 residues. CDR1 and CDR2 from the germline V gene are SGHKS and YYEKEE (reference sequence). The V end was cut by 0 bases, the J end by 1 base, with 11 bases between. Here the CDR3 reads CASSLDYRGSYNSPLHF. CDR3 bases: TGTGCCAGCAGCTTGGACTACCGAGGGTCCTATAATTCACCCCTCCACTTT.

The chain's CDR3 is CASSLERGYNEQFF. The CDR3 nucleotides read TGTGCCAGCAGTTTGGAGCGGGGTTACAATGAGCAGTTCTTC. The J gene is TRBJ2-1, the V gene TRBV27, with 7 bases fitting TRBD2. Germline lookup yields CDR1 MNHEY and CDR2 SMNVEV (reference sequence). CDR3 length: 14 amino acids. V trimming: 3 bases; J trimming: 4 bases; junction bases outside the gene matches: 3.

This chain joins TRBV7-6 and TRBJ2-7, with 10 nucleotides matching TRBD1. Germline lookup yields CDR1 SGHVS and CDR2 FNYEAQ. The length of the CDR3 is 14 residues. V lost 5 bases, J lost 6 bases, and 7 bases stayed unmatched. CDR3 sequence (DNA): TGTGCCAGCAGCCCGGACAGGGGGGCCCGCGAGCAGTACTTC. It translates to CASSPDRGAREQYF.

This clone has just a few counts. This chain connects TRBV7-9 to TRBJ2-7; D uncertain. The V gene's germline CDR1 is SEHNR and CDR2 FQNEAQ (reference sequence). The CDR3 is 14 residues long. Trimming pared 7 bases from V and 2 bases from J, leaving 15 bases between. CDR3 sequence: CASTDTGFPYEQYF. In DNA form, the CDR3 reads TGTGCCAGCACAGACACCGGCTTCCCCTACGAGCAGTACTTC.

The rearrangement uses TRBV7-3 and TRBJ2-3, with unresolved D. Trimming left V 1 base short and J 4 bases short, with 6 bases between. This CDR3 is 13 amino acids long. The germline CDR1 and CDR2 sequences are SGHTA and FQGTGA. CDR3 nucleotide sequence: TGTGCCAGCAGCTTAAACCGCGCAGATACGCAGTATTTT. This sequence encodes CASSLNRADTQYF.

V gene TRBV7-6 combines with J gene TRBJ2-2, with TRBD1 as a possible D gene (5 bases). This CDR3 contains 18 residues. Trimming removed 5 bases at V and 3 bases at J, with 22 bases between. CDR1 and CDR2 (germline): SGHVS, FNYEAQ. CDR3 coding DNA: TGTGCCAGCAGCCCTGGGCGAGGCAGGGTATCGTACACCGGGGAGCTGTTTTTT. Protein product: CASSPGRGRVSYTGELFF.

This clone was observed once. The chain is built from TRBV30 and TRBJ2-1; possibly TRBD2 for D (5 bases). The CDR3 length is 11 residues. The germline V gene has CDR1 GTSNPN and CDR2 SVGIG (reference sequence). V lost 3 bases to trimming and J lost 8 bases, with 8 bases between them. The CDR3 spells CAWSAGYEQFF. The DNA for the CDR3 is TGTGCCTGGAGCGCGGGCTATGAGCAGTTCTTC. The entire variable domain, with the rest obtained from reference TRBV30 and TRBJ2-1, is as follows: SQTIHQWPATLVQPVGSPLSLECTVEGTSNPNLYWYRQAAGRGLQLLFYSVGIGQISSEVPQNLSASRPQDRQFILSSKKLLLSDSGFYLCAWSAGYEQFFGPGTRLTVL.

V and J are TRBV25-1 and TRBJ2-3, with 7 bases identical to TRBD2. J gave up 8 bases and V 3 bases, and 8 bases lay outside the gene matches. The CDR3 spans 14 residues. Germline V gene data show CDR1 as MGHDK and CDR2 as SYGVNS. The CDR3 coding sequence is TGTGCCAGCAGTGAGCGAGGCGGGGGTGGTACGCAGTATTTT. As protein: CASSERGGGGTQYF. Drawing the rest from reference TRBV25-1 and TRBJ2-3, the complete variable domain is EADIYQTPRYLVIGTGKKITLECSQTMGHDKMYWYQQDPGMELHLIHYSYGVNSTEKGDLSSESTVSRIRTEHFPLTLESARPSHTSQYLCASSERGGGGTQYFGPGTRLTVL.

The J gene is TRBJ2-7, the V gene TRBV14, with D maybe TRBD1 (5 bases). The CDR3 consists of 15 residues. Germline V gene lookup returns CDR1 SGHDN and CDR2 FVKESK. V lost 3 bases and J 3 bases, leaving 15 bases between the germline ends. Here the CDR3 DNA reads TGTGCCAGCAGCCAGTGGACAAAGGGCCTCTACGAGCAGTACTTC. Residues: CASSQWTKGLYEQYF.

The rearrangement links TRBV25-1 to TRBJ2-1; 13 bases map to TRBD2. The CDR3 runs 16 residues. The trim removed 3 bases at V and 5 bases at J, leaving 4 bases unmatched. Per germline, CDR1 MGHDK and CDR2 SYGVNS. In nucleotides, the CDR3 is TGTGCCAGCAGTGACCCAGGGACTAGCGGGGACAATGAGCAGTTCTTC. This codes for CASSDPGTSGDNEQFF.

Relative to its sample, this clone is medium-sized. This rearrangement joins TRBV2 to TRBJ1-1, with D perhaps matching TRBD1 (6 bases). With 5 bases removed from V and 5 bases from J, the gap between germline ends came to 15 bases. This CDR3 is built from 14 residues. Germline CDR1 reads SNHLY; CDR2 reads FYNNEI. In DNA, the CDR3 is TGTGCCAGCAGTTTGGGACAAGAGTGGACTGAAGCTTTCTTT. This gives the protein CASSLGQEWTEAFF.

This clone was seen once. This chain joins TRBV5-1 and TRBJ1-4; 9 nucleotides agree with TRBD1. V shed 0 bases and J 8 bases; nucleotides not matched to a gene: 8. CDR1 is SGHRS and CDR2 is YFSETQ in the germline V gene. The CDR3 runs 16 residues. CDR3 in amino acids: CASSLGDRERREKLFF. CDR3 DNA: TGCGCCAGCAGCTTGGGGGACAGGGAGCGGAGGGAAAAACTGTTTTTT.

V and J are TRBV7-8 and TRBJ2-7; 7 positions agree with TRBD2. The CDR3 runs to 14 residues. V gave up 5 bases and J gave up 2 bases; unmatched junction bases: 6. Looked up from germline, CDR1 is SGHVS and CDR2 is FQNEAQ. The DNA for the CDR3 is TGTGCCAGCAGCCCCGTAGCGGGCCCCTACGAGCAGTACTTC. Its translation is CASSPVAGPYEQYF.

The chain links TRBV7-8 to TRBJ2-7; 10 bases agree with TRBD1. J gave up 7 bases and V 5 bases, and 14 bases lay outside the gene matches. This CDR3 region has 16 residues. Germline CDR1 SGHVS, CDR2 FQNEAQ. CDR3 residues: CASSTLPGQGSGEQYF. The DNA of the CDR3 is TGTGCCAGCAGCACTCTACCGGGACAGGGGTCGGGTGAGCAGTACTTC. The full variable domain, in which reference TRBV7-8 and TRBJ2-7 provide the parts outside the CDR3, is GAGVSQSPRYKVAKRGQDVALRCDPISGHVSLFWYQQALGQGPEFLTYFQNEAQLDKSGLPSDRFFAERPEGSVSTLKIQRTQQEDSAVYLCASSTLPGQGSGEQYFGPGTRLTVT.

V is TRBV7-2 and J is TRBJ1-2; D is perhaps TRBD1 (6 bases). The CDR3 length is 14 residues. V dropped 0 bases and J dropped 6 bases, with 11 bases sitting between them. Germline V gives CDR1 SGHTA, CDR2 FQGNSA. The CDR3 DNA reads as TGTGCCAGCAGCTTAGCGGAGGGGGGGCATGGCTACACCTTC. Its protein is CASSLAEGGHGYTF. Full variable domain (rest looked up from reference TRBV7-2 and TRBJ1-2): GAGVSQSPSNKVTEKGKDVELRCDPISGHTALYWYRQSLGQGLEFLIYFQGNSAPDKSGLPSDRFSAERTGGSVSTLTIQRTQQEDSAVYLCASSLAEGGHGYTFGSGTRLTVV.

CDR3 nucleotide sequence: TGTGCCAGCAGCCCGCTAATGTGGGCAGGTCACAATGAGCAGTTCTTC. Amino acids: CASSPLMWAGHNEQFF. V usage is TRBV5-5 and J usage is TRBJ2-1; D not resolved. The CDR3 extends over 16 amino acids. Trimming took off 4 bases at V and 5 bases at J, with 19 bases between the two ends. Per germline, CDR1 SGHKS and CDR2 YYEKEE (reference sequence).

The gene calls are TRBV6-1 and TRBJ2-1, with D possibly TRBD2 on 6 matching bases. V was shortened by 1 base and J by 10 bases, with 14 bases between the two germline ends. Germline CDR1 and CDR2: MNHNS and SASEGT. The CDR3 has 14 amino acids. The CDR3, as DNA: TGTGCCAGCAGTGAAGGGACATTTGGAGGGGAGCAGTTCTTC. Protein product: CASSEGTFGGEQFF.

This clone was seen only a few times. The chain employs TRBV6-5 and TRBJ1-2, with a tentative D call TRBD1 (5 bases). Per the germline V gene, CDR1 is MNHEY and CDR2 is SVGAGI. The CDR3 sequence is 13 residues long. V lost 2 bases and J lost 8, with 12 bases in between. The CDR3 DNA reads TGTGCCAGCAGTTACACAGGTTACTGGGGCTACACCTTC. Its translation: CASSYTGYWGYTF.

This clone was seen just once. V and J are TRBV9 and TRBJ1-1; 9 nucleotides match TRBD1. There are 14 residues in the CDR3. Germline CDR1 reads SGDLS; CDR2 reads YYNGEE. V shed 4 bases, J shed 7 bases, and the junction held 8 bases outside the gene matches. CDR3 sequence reads: CASSQTGGRHEAFF. The CDR3 DNA sequence: TGTGCCAGCAGCCAAACAGGGGGCAGACATGAAGCTTTCTTT. Together with reference TRBV9 and TRBJ1-1, the CDR3 gives the full variable domain: DSGVTQTPKHLITATGQRVTLRCSPRSGDLSVYWYQQSLDQGLQFLIQYYNGEERAKGNILERFSAQQFPDLHSELNLSSLELGDSALYFCASSQTGGRHEAFFGQGTRLTVV.

The J gene is TRBJ2-7, the V gene TRBV10-3; 9 bases align to TRBD1. This CDR3 spans 11 amino acids. V trimming: 9 bases; J trimming: 3 bases; junction bases outside the gene matches: 0. CDR1 is ENHRY and CDR2 is SYGVKD in the germline V gene. CDR3 bases: TGTGCCATGGGACAGGGCTACGAGCAGTACTTC. Protein sequence: CAMGQGYEQYF.